The TCR beta chain described here comes from a study of CD8 T cells in Susac syndrome. Study-level results: As the study acknowledged, the number of individuals in its TCR sequencing and HLA analysis was relatively small.

Comment on this clonotype: Its antigen is unknown.

TCR beta sequencing covered blood CD8+ and CD4+ T cells. Controls were healthy donors chosen to match patients in age and sex. Random hexamers were used to reverse transcribe the RNA input (roughly 0.5 to 1 ug). Amplification of TCR beta CDR3 was carried out by immunoSEQ multiplex PCR, which covered 54 Vbeta and 13 Jbeta segments. TCRdb independently ran MiXCR on the immunoSEQ multiplex PCR reads; one entry per CDR3 protein. The table lists tens of thousands of distinct CDR3 sequences, around nine tenths of them singletons. The CDR3 runs to 15 residues. The V gene lost 1 base and the J gene lost 5 bases, with 11 bases spanning the gap. Germline V CDR1 and CDR2: SEHNR, FQNEAQ (reference sequence).

The sequence was obtained from a human donor in good health. Specimen: CD8+ T cells from PBMCs. V gene TRBV7-9 combines with J gene TRBJ2-2; either TRBD1 or TRBD2 may supply D (5 bases each). The CDR3 loop is CASSLGPRETGELFF. The DNA of the CDR3 is TGTGCCAGCAGCTTAGGCCCCAGGGAGACCGGGGAGCTGTTTTTT.